This entry is about one T cell receptor (beta chain). What it binds is not known. The method was immunoSEQ multiplex PCR; TCRdb's version includes in-frame clones alone and lacks a portion of them. Of 70,000 to 75,000 clones listed, nearly 90% are singletons. The CDR3 contains 16 residues. The germline gives CDR1 SNHLY, CDR2 FYNNEI. The V end lost 1 base, the J end lost 5 bases, and 17 bases lay between the germline ends. The sample is drawn from a study of T cell responses to AZD1222 COVID-19 vaccine. Regarding the study as a whole: Targets within unmutated variant regions were reportedly found for nearly half of spike-specific TCRs.

The V call is TRBV2, the J call TRBJ2-5; D is perhaps TRBD1 (5 bases). The sequencing used peripheral blood, collected 28 days after the second AZD1222 dose. The source is an adult who received the AZD1222 COVID-19 vaccine. The CDR3 DNA reads as TGTGCCAGCAGTGAAGGGGGCGGAGCTGGTTGGGAGACCCAGTACTTC. Its protein is CASSEGGGAGWETQYF.